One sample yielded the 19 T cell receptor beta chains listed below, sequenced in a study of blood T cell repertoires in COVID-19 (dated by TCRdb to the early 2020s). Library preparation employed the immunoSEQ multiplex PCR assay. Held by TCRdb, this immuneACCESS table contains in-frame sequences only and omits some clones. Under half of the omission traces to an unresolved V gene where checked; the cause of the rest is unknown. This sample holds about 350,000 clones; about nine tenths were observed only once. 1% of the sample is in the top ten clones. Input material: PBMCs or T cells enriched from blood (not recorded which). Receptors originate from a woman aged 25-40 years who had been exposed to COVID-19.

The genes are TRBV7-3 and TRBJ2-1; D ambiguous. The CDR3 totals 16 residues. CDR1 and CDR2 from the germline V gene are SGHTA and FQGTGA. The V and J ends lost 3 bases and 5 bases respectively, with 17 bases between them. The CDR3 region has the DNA TGTGCCAGCAGCTTCATGGCGGCAGATCACGACAATGAGCAGTTCTTC. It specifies CASSFMAADHDNEQFF.

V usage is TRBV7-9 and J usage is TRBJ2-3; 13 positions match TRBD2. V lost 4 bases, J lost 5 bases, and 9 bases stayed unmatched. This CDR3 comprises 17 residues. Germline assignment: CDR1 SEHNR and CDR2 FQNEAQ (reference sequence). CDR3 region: CASSSRTSGSRGDTQYF. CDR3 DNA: TGTGCCAGCAGCTCCCGGACTAGCGGGAGTCGTGGAGATACGCAGTATTTT.

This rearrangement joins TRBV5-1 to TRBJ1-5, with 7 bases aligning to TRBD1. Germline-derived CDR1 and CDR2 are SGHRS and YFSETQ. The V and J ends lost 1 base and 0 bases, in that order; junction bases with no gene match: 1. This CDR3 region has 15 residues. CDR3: CASSLTGDSNQPQHF. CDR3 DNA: TGCGCCAGCAGCTTGACAGGGGATAGCAATCAGCCCCAGCATTTT.

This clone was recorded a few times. The CDR3 loop is CASSPTTGTGNGYTF. The CDR3 DNA is TGTGCCAGCAGCCCTACCACGGGGACAGGAAATGGCTACACCTTC. This chain links TRBV28 with TRBJ1-2, with 8 bases lining up with TRBD1. Germline V CDR1 and CDR2: MDHEN, SYDVKM. The CDR3 is 15 residues long. The junction had 12 bases not matched to a gene; V was cut back by 6 bases and J by 6 bases.

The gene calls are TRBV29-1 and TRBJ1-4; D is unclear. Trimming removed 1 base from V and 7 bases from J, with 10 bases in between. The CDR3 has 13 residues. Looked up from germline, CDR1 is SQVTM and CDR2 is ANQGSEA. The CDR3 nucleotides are TGCAGCGTTGAAGGCGGTTCGGGTGAAAAACTGTTTTTT. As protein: CSVEGGSGEKLFF.

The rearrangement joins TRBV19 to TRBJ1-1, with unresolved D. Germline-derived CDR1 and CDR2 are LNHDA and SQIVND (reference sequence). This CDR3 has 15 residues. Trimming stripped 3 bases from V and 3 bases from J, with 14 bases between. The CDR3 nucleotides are TGTGCCAGTAGTATGGAAAGCGGACGGTACACTGAAGCTTTCTTT. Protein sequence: CASSMESGRYTEAFF.

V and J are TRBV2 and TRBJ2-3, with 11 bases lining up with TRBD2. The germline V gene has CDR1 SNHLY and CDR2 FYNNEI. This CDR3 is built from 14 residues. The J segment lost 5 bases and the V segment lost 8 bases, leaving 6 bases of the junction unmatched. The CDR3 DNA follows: TGTGCCAGCGGCCCACTAGCGGGAGTAGATACGCAGTATTTT. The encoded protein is CASGPLAGVDTQYF.

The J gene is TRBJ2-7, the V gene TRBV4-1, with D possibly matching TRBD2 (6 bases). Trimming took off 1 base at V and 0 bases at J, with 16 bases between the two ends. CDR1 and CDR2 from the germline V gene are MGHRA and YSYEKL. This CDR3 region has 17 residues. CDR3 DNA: TGCGCCAGCAGCCAAGTCCCTAGCGCCCGAGCCTCCTACGAGCAGTACTTC. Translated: CASSQVPSARASYEQYF.

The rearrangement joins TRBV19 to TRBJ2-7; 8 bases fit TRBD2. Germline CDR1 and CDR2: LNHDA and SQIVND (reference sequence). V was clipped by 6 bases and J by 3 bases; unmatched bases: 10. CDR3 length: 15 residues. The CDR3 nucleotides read TGTGCCAGTAGCCCCACCGGGACTAGTTACTACGAGCAGTACTTC. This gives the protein CASSPTGTSYYEQYF.

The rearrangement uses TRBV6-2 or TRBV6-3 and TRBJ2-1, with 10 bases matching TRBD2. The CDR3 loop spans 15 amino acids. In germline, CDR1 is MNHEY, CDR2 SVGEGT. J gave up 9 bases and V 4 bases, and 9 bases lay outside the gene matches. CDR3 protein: CASSSSGLAEGEQFF. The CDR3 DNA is TGTGCCAGCAGTTCCTCCGGACTAGCGGAGGGTGAGCAGTTCTTC.

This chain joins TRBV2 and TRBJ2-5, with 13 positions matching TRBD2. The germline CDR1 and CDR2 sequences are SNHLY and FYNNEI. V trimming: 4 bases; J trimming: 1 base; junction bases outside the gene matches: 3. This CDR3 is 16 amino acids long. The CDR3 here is CASSGGLAGAQETQYF. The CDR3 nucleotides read TGTGCCAGCAGTGGCGGACTAGCGGGGGCCCAAGAGACCCAGTACTTC. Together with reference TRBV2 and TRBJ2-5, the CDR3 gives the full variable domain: EPEVTQTPSHQVTQMGQEVILRCVPISNHLYFYWYRQILGQKVEFLVSFYNNEISEKSEIFDDQFSVERPDGSNFTLKIRSTKLEDSAMYFCASSGGLAGAQETQYFGPGTRLLVL.

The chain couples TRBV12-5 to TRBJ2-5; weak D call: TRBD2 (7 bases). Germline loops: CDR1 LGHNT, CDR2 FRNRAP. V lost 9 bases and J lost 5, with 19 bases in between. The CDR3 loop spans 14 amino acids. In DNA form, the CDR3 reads TGTGCTAGCCACCTAGGGGGAGGGGGGGAGACCCAGTACTTC. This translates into CASHLGGGGETQYF.

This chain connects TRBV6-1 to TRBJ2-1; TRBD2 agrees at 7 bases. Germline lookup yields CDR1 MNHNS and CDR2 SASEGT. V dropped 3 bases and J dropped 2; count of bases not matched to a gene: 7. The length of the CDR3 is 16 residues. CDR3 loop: CASSEISGLPYNEQFF. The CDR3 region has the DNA TGTGCCAGCAGTGAGATCTCGGGACTACCCTACAATGAGCAGTTCTTC.

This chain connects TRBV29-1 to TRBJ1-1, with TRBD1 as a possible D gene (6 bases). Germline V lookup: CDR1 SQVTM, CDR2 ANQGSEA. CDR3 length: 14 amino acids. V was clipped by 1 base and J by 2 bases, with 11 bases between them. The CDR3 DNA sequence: TGCAGCGTTGAAGGGGGGCAGGGCAACACTGAAGCTTTCTTT. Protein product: CSVEGGQGNTEAFF. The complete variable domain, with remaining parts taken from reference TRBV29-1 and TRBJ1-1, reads SAVISQKPSRDICQRGTSLTIQCQVDSQVTMMFWYRQQPGQSLTLIATANQGSEATYESGFVIDKFPISRPNLTFSTLTVSNMSPEDSSIYLCSVEGGQGNTEAFFGQGTRLTVV.

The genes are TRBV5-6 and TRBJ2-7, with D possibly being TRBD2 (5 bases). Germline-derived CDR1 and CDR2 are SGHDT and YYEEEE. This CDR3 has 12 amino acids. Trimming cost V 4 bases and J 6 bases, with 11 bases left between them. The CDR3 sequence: CASSLRAIEQYF. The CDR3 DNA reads TGTGCCAGCAGCCTGCGGGCGATCGAGCAGTACTTC.

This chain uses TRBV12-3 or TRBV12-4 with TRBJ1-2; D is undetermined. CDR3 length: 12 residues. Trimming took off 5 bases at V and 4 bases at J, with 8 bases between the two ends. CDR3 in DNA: TGTGCCAGCAGTGATACTTTCTATGGCTACACCTTC. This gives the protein CASSDTFYGYTF.

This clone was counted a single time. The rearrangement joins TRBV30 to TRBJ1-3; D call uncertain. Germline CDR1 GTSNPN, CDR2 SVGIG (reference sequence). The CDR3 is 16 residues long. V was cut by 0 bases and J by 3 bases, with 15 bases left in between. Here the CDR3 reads CAWSVMGGTSGNTIYF. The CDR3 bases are TGTGCCTGGAGTGTAATGGGCGGTACTAGTGGAAACACCATATATTTT.

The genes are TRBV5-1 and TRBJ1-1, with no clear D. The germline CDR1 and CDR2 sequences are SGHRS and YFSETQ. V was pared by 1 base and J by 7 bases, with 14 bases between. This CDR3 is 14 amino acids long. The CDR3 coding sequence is TGCGCCAGCAGCTTGCAACCCGGAGGGAGTGAAGCTTTCTTT. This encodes CASSLQPGGSEAFF.

The CDR3 nucleotides read TGCGCCAGCAGCCTCCAGACAACCCCCTCCTACGAGCAGTACTTC. This sequence encodes CASSLQTTPSYEQYF. This chain links TRBV5-1 with TRBJ2-7; the D is unclear. Per germline, CDR1 SGHRS and CDR2 YFSETQ. V was pared by 4 bases and J by 0 bases, with 14 bases between. The CDR3 sequence is 15 residues long.